Listed below are T cell receptor beta chains from one sample, sequenced in a study of cytomegalovirus exposure and HLA in healthy donors. Sequenced by immunoSEQ multiplex PCR; TCRdb stores in-frame clones only, minus some. The sample consists of around 210,000 clones, around 73% of them appearing once. The specimen sequenced was PBMCs. The receptors were gathered from a woman aged 30 to 39 in good health and CMV-seronegative. CDR3s include the opening cysteine and the closing phenylalanine or tryptophan. Fields, in order: J gene, clone size, D gene, V gene, CDR3 protein, CDR3 DNA. A D gene is named only where the DNA matches it firmly. Not all rows give a size; the values are once, few, many and, for expanded clones, a class.

>TRBJ2-7|.|TRBD1|TRBV25-1
CASSGQGASYEQYF
TGTGCCAGCAGTGGACAGGGGGCCTCCTACGAGCAGTACTTC
>TRBJ2-2|.|TRBD2|TRBV5-1
CASSVLLAGGRTGELFF
TGCGCCAGCAGCGTCCTCCTAGCGGGGGGGCGTACCGGGGAGCTGTTTTTT
>TRBJ2-1|.|TRBD2|TRBV15
CATSRTHLAASYNEQFF
TGTGCCACCAGCAGAACTCATCTAGCGGCTTCCTACAATGAGCAGTTCTTC
>TRBJ1-5|.|.|TRBV27
CASSFSLDGSNQPQHF
TGTGCCAGCAGTTTCAGCCTAGATGGTAGCAATCAGCCCCAGCATTTT
>TRBJ1-1|.|.|TRBV13
CASSARPGEGGTEAFF
TGTGCCAGCAGCGCACGCCCCGGTGAGGGAGGAACTGAAGCTTTCTTT
>TRBJ2-3|.|TRBD1|TRBV6-6
CASSYSTGGTTDTQYF
TGTGCCAGCAGTTACTCGACAGGGGGTACCACAGATACGCAGTATTTT
>TRBJ1-5|.|TRBD1|TRBV4-1
CASSQDRGQNQPQHF
TGCGCCAGCAGCCAAGACAGGGGGCAGAATCAGCCCCAGCATTTT
>TRBJ1-4|.|TRBD1|TRBV19
CASSILTGTAEEKLFF
TGTGCCAGTAGTATATTAACCGGGACAGCGGAGGAAAAACTGTTTTTT
>TRBJ1-1|.|.|TRBV6-1
CAGGVGNTEAFF
TGTGCCGGGGGGGTGGGGAACACTGAAGCTTTCTTT
>TRBJ2-7|.|.|TRBV6-5
CASQPNRDYEQYF
TGTGCCAGCCAACCGAACAGGGACTACGAGCAGTACTTC
>TRBJ2-7|.|TRBD1|TRBV29-1
CSVARGWAYEQYF
TGCAGCGTTGCCAGGGGGTGGGCCTACGAGCAGTACTTC
>TRBJ1-4|.|TRBD1|TRBV29-1
CSAYDRGHGTNEKLFF
TGCAGCGCTTACGACAGGGGGCATGGAACTAATGAAAAACTGTTTTTT
>TRBJ2-5|once|.|TRBV27
CASRRQWGQRETQYF
TGTGCCAGCAGACGCCAGTGGGGGCAGAGAGAGACCCAGTACTTC
>TRBJ1-5|.|.|TRBV5-1
CASSLARGRGDDQPQHF
TGCGCCAGCAGCTTGGCCAGGGGCAGGGGAGACGATCAGCCCCAGCATTTT
>TRBJ1-1|.|.|TRBV7-2
CASSLVAGDTEAFF
TGTGCCAGCAGCTTAGTGGCAGGGGACACTGAAGCTTTCTTT
>TRBJ1-1|.|.|TRBV2
CASGSPGLEAFF
TGTGCCAGCGGTTCACCAGGCCTTGAAGCTTTCTTT
>TRBJ1-2|.|TRBD1|TRBV9
CASSRGQGSSSYGYTF
TGTGCCTCCTCCAGGGGACAGGGCTCCTCTAGCTATGGCTACACCTTC
>TRBJ2-1|few|.|TRBV6-1
CASRAGPVVYNEQFF
TGTGCCAGCAGGGCGGGCCCTGTTGTCTACAATGAGCAGTTCTTC
>TRBJ2-1|.|TRBD2|TRBV6-5
CASSYSMATSGTEFF
TGTGCCAGCAGTTACTCAATGGCTACTAGCGGGACTGAGTTCTTC
>TRBJ2-2|.|.|TRBV7-2
CARRQALGTGELFF
TGTGCCAGACGACAGGCCCTAGGGACCGGGGAGCTGTTTTTT
>TRBJ1-1|.|.|TRBV28
CASSWDWTENTEAFF
TGTGCCAGCAGTTGGGACTGGACGGAGAACACTGAAGCTTTCTTT
>TRBJ2-4|once|.|TRBV30
CAWSSDSKNIQYF
TGTGCCTGGAGTTCCGACAGTAAAAACATTCAGTACTTC
>TRBJ1-5|.|TRBD1|TRBV4-1
CASSQLTGGLSNQPQHF
TGCGCCAGCAGCCAACTTACAGGGGGCTTGAGCAATCAGCCCCAGCATTTT
>TRBJ2-3|once|.|TRBV7-6
CASSFGPGVDTQYF
.
>TRBJ2-7|.|.|TRBV14
CASSQEVRGIDEQYF
TGTGCCAGCAGCCAAGAGGTCAGGGGTATCGACGAGCAGTACTTC
>TRBJ1-1|.|TRBD1|TRBV5-1
CASSLQGVGTEAFF
TGCGCCAGCAGCTTACAGGGGGTGGGCACTGAAGCTTTCTTT
>TRBJ1-2|few|TRBD1|TRBV19
CASSTLMGQGYGYTF
TGTGCCAGTAGTACGTTAATGGGACAGGGATATGGCTACACCTTC
>TRBJ1-2|.|TRBD1|TRBV19
CASSDDRGASNYGYTF
TGTGCCAGTAGCGACGACAGGGGGGCATCTAACTATGGCTACACCTTC
>TRBJ2-2|.|.|TRBV5-8
CASSLEGGRHTGELFF
TGTGCCAGCAGCTTGGAGGGGGGGAGACACACCGGGGAGCTGTTTTTT
>TRBJ2-3|.|.|TRBV7-2
CASSLRRGTDTQYF
TGTGCCAGCAGCCTACGGAGGGGCACAGATACGCAGTATTTT
>TRBJ1-6|.|.|TRBV7-8
CASSSRERSPLHF
TGTGCCAGCAGCTCCCGGGAGCGTTCACCCCTCCACTTT
>TRBJ2-2|.|.|TRBV7-9
CASSLGQNTGELFF
TGTGCCAGCAGCTTGGGGCAGAACACCGGGGAGCTGTTTTTT
>TRBJ1-2|.|.|TRBV6-5
CASSYEGGYTF
TGTGCCAGCAGTTACGAGGGTGGCTACACCTTC
>TRBJ2-3|.|TRBD2|TRBV4-1
CASTVAGNSADTQYF
TGCGCCAGCACCGTAGCGGGAAATAGCGCAGATACGCAGTATTTT
>TRBJ2-2|.|.|TRBV15
CATSRELSGELFF
TGTGCCACCAGCAGAGAACTTTCCGGGGAGCTGTTTTTT
>TRBJ2-3|.|.|TRBV5-1
CASSLETGTDTQYF
TGCGCCAGCAGCTTAGAGACAGGCACAGATACGCAGTATTTT
>TRBJ2-7|.|.|TRBV19
CASSINPRVEQYF
TGTGCCAGTAGTATAAACCCCAGGGTCGAGCAGTACTTC
>TRBJ2-5|.|TRBD1|TRBV5-1
CASSRGTGEETQYF
TGCGCCAGCAGCCGCGGGACAGGGGAAGAGACCCAGTACTTC
>TRBJ1-4|.|TRBD1|TRBV6-1
CASSAWPGDSNEKLFF
TGTGCCAGCAGTGCGTGGCCCGGGGACAGTAATGAAAAACTGTTTTTT
>TRBJ2-7|once|TRBD2|TRBV7-6
CASSLEAGGTYYEQYF
TGTGCCAGCAGCTTAGAGGCGGGAGGTACTTACTACGAGCAGTACTTC
>TRBJ2-1|.|TRBD2|TRBV7-8
CASSTRSGGHEQFF
TGTGCCAGCAGCACCCGGTCGGGGGGGCATGAGCAGTTCTTC